Each of the 22 T cell receptor beta chains below was sequenced from the same sample in a study of blood T cell repertoires in COVID-19. Using immunoSEQ multiplex PCR, the repertoire was profiled, and TCRdb retains in-frame clones only, with some absent. The top ten clones hold approximately 1.3% of a sample with some 220,000 clones, about 80% of them seen once. Material for sequencing was PBMCs or T cells enriched from blood (not recorded which). Every receptor here comes from a woman aged 40 to 49 with acute COVID-19.

About this clone itself: Other DNA variants within this sample encode the same CDR3. The chain has TRBV18 and TRBJ2-7; 10 nucleotides agree with TRBD1. V was pared by 2 bases and J by 2 bases, with 0 bases of the junction left unmatched. Looked up from germline, CDR1 is KGHSH and CDR2 is LQKENI. CDR3 length: 14 amino acids. CDR3 DNA: TGTGCCAGCTCACCAGGACAGGGGGCCTACGAGCAGTACTTC. Protein sequence: CASSPGQGAYEQYF.

Notes on this clone: At one of its ends the junction is not consistent with the germline gene, which may arise from a read error. The chain is built from TRBV7-8 and TRBJ1-1; D is ambiguous. Per the germline V gene, CDR1 is SGHVS and CDR2 is FQNEAQ. The length of the CDR3 is 14 residues. This CDR3 reads CASSPRHSNTETFF. CDR3 nucleotides: TGTGCCAGCAGCCCCCGACACTCGAACACTGAAACTTTCTTT.

The V call is TRBV6-4, the J call TRBJ2-2; TRBD2 matches 11 bases. Germline V gene data show CDR1 as MRHNA and CDR2 as SNTAGT. J lost 4 bases, V lost 7 bases, and 8 bases had no gene match. The CDR3 spans 16 residues. This chain's CDR3 is CASTLPSGRITGELFF. In DNA form, the CDR3 reads TGTGCCAGCACCCTACCTAGCGGGAGGATCACCGGGGAGCTGTTTTTT.

The V gene is TRBV7-2, the J gene TRBJ2-2; tentatively, D is TRBD1 (6 bases). The CDR3 sequence is 15 residues long. Trimming shortened V by 5 bases and J by 2 bases, and 12 bases separated the two germline ends. CDR1 SGHTA and CDR2 FQGNSA come from the germline V gene. CDR3 protein: CASSLDSPNTGELFF. The CDR3 bases are TGTGCCAGCAGCCTGGACAGCCCTAACACCGGGGAGCTGTTTTTT.

The chain has TRBV5-1 and TRBJ2-1; 8 nucleotides agree with TRBD2. Looked up from germline, CDR1 is SGHRS and CDR2 is YFSETQ. The CDR3 totals 16 residues. With 4 bases clipped from V and 0 bases from J, the junction kept 6 bases outside the gene matches. In nucleotides, the CDR3 is TGCGCCAGCAGCCTGGCGAGCGGGAGCTCCTACAATGAGCAGTTCTTC. Translating it yields CASSLASGSSYNEQFF.

CDR3 sequence (DNA): TGTGCCACCAGCAGAGACCCACAGGGTGACCTTGGCTACACCTTC. Translated: CATSRDPQGDLGYTF. The V and J genes are TRBV15 and TRBJ1-2; tentative D call: TRBD1 (6 bases). Trimming took 0 bases from V and 7 from J, leaving 15 bases between them. This CDR3 region has 15 residues. The V gene's germline CDR1 is LNHNV and CDR2 YYDKDF (reference sequence). The full variable domain, its missing parts supplied by reference TRBV15 and TRBJ1-2, is DAMVIQNPRYQVTQFGKPVTLSCSQTLNHNVMYWYQQKSSQAPKLLFHYYDKDFNNEADTPDNFQSRRPNTSFCFLDIRSPGLGDTAMYLCATSRDPQGDLGYTFGSGTRLTVV.

This clone occurred once. The V and J genes are TRBV11-1 and TRBJ1-1; 7 bases are a match to TRBD1. Germline CDR1 is SGHAT and CDR2 is FQDESV (reference sequence). The CDR3 totals 16 residues. The junction had 9 bases not matched to a gene; V was cut back by 5 bases and J by 0 bases. The DNA for the CDR3 is TGTGCCAGCAGCCCTAGACAGGGCTTGATGAACACTGAAGCTTTCTTT. It translates to CASSPRQGLMNTEAFF.

This rearrangement joins TRBV29-1 to TRBJ2-1, with D maybe TRBD1 (6 bases). Between the trimmed V and J ends, which lost 4 bases and 0 bases, there was a span of 13 bases. CDR1 is SQVTM and CDR2 is ANQGSEA in the germline V gene. The CDR3 has 15 residues. The DNA of the CDR3 is TGCAGCGTTGGCAAACAGGGTAGCTCCTACAATGAGCAGTTCTTC. Encoded protein: CSVGKQGSSYNEQFF.

This chain joins TRBV5-6 and TRBJ1-2, with 7 bases fitting TRBD1. J gave up 2 bases and V 4 bases, and 2 bases lay outside the gene matches. The CDR3 sequence is 13 residues long. Looked up from germline, CDR1 is SGHDT and CDR2 is YYEEEE. CDR3: CASSPDRNYGYTF. As DNA, the CDR3 is TGTGCCAGCAGCCCGGACAGGAACTATGGCTACACCTTC.

The rearrangement uses TRBV19 and TRBJ1-5; TRBD1 aligns across 7 bases. This CDR3 spans 13 amino acids. Germline V gives CDR1 LNHDA, CDR2 SQIVND (reference sequence). Germline trimming cut 6 bases from V and 3 bases from J; bases unmatched to any gene: 2. The DNA for the CDR3 is TGTGCCAGTAGCGACAGGGACAATCAGCCCCAGCATTTT. Its translation: CASSDRDNQPQHF.

The rearrangement joins TRBV3-1 (or the pseudogene TRBV3-2) to TRBJ2-7; the match to TRBD2 covers 9 bases. CDR3 length equals 15 residues. With 1 base clipped from V and 4 bases from J, the junction kept 5 bases outside the gene matches. Germline loops: CDR1 LGHDT, CDR2 YNNKEL (reference sequence). The CDR3 loop is CASSQVRSGSYEQYF. The CDR3 nucleotides read TGTGCCAGCAGCCAAGTACGTAGCGGGAGTTACGAGCAGTACTTC.

On this clone: A junction boundary mismatches the germline segment, possibly from a read error. The V gene is TRBV7-9, the J gene TRBJ1-1; unclear D gene. The V gene's germline CDR1 is SEHNR and CDR2 FQNEAQ (reference sequence). The CDR3 totals 14 residues. The CDR3 is CASSLAFKNTEAFF. The CDR3 bases are TGTGCCAGCAGCCTAGCGTTTAAAAACACTGAAGCTTTCTTT.

The V and J genes are TRBV2 and TRBJ2-1, with TRBD2 identical over 9 bases. This CDR3 comprises 15 residues. V gave up 7 bases and J gave up 6 bases; unmatched junction bases: 10. Germline values: CDR1 SNHLY, CDR2 FYNNEI. In DNA, the CDR3 is TGTGCCAGCAACCCGCGAGGCGGGAGGGGCAATGAGCAGTTCTTC. Translating gives CASNPRGGRGNEQFF.

The gene calls are TRBV11-2 and TRBJ1-1; D gene uncertain. The V gene lost 1 base and the J gene lost 1 base, with 16 bases spanning the gap. This CDR3 has 17 amino acids. Germline V CDR1 and CDR2: SGHAT, FQNNGV. The CDR3 protein is CASSLVPPAASNTEAFF. In DNA, the CDR3 is TGTGCCAGCAGCTTAGTCCCCCCCGCGGCCTCGAACACTGAAGCTTTCTTT.

J is TRBJ2-5 and V is TRBV11-2, with D tentatively TRBD2 (5 bases). Per the germline V gene, CDR1 is SGHAT and CDR2 is FQNNGV. Trimming left V 0 bases short and J 5 bases short, with 13 bases between. The CDR3 has 15 residues. In DNA, the CDR3 is TGTGCCAGCAGCTTAGAGCGGGCAGGCGGGGAGACCCAGTACTTC. It translates to CASSLERAGGETQYF.

This sequence joins TRBV19 and TRBJ1-1; no definite D call. The CDR3 is 13 amino acids. V lost 6 bases and J lost 5, with 13 bases in between. Germline CDR1 is LNHDA and CDR2 is SQIVND (reference sequence). The CDR3: CASRPRGETEAFF. The CDR3 DNA sequence: TGTGCCAGTAGGCCCCGGGGAGAAACTGAAGCTTTCTTT.

The chain recombines TRBV5-1 with TRBJ1-4, with a tentative D call TRBD1 (6 bases). The CDR3 is 18 residues long. The V end lost 4 bases, the J end lost 4 bases, and 23 bases lay between the germline ends. Germline values: CDR1 SGHRS, CDR2 YFSETQ. As DNA, the CDR3 is TGCGCCAGCAGCCTTAGGCCTCCTGGACAGTTCTTTAATGAAAAACTGTTTTTT. The encoded protein is CASSLRPPGQFFNEKLFF.

CDR3 protein: CAWSRQGAGELFF. CDR3 DNA: TGTGCCTGGAGTCGACAGGGGGCCGGGGAGCTGTTTTTT. This chain uses TRBV30 with TRBJ2-2; 9 nucleotides line up with TRBD1. J was trimmed by 6 bases and V by 2 bases; bases with no gene match: 1. The CDR3 spans 13 residues. Germline assignment: CDR1 GTSNPN and CDR2 SVGIG (reference sequence).

V and J are TRBV6-5 and TRBJ1-2, with 7 bases lining up with TRBD1. Germline CDR1 is MNHEY and CDR2 is SVGAGI. This CDR3 is 15 amino acids long. V lost 0 bases to trimming and J lost 4 bases; unmatched junction nucleotides: 5. Written as DNA, the CDR3 is TGTGCCAGCAGTTACTCGACAGGGAGTCGCTATGGCTACACCTTC. This gives the protein CASSYSTGSRYGYTF.

The chain employs TRBV18 and TRBJ2-3; possible D gene TRBD2, 6 bases. The CDR3 is 15 residues long. The germline gives CDR1 KGHSH, CDR2 LQKENI. Trimming removed 2 bases at V and 0 bases at J, with 9 bases between. CDR3 DNA: TGTGCCAGCTCACCAGGGAGGCGGAGCACAGATACGCAGTATTTT. It yields the protein CASSPGRRSTDTQYF.

The J gene is TRBJ2-2, the V gene TRBV19; perhaps TRBD1 as D (5 bases). V shed 6 bases and J shed 2 bases, with 16 bases lying between them. The CDR3 runs to 16 residues. Germline lookup yields CDR1 LNHDA and CDR2 SQIVND (reference sequence). The CDR3, as DNA: TGTGCCAGTAGCCCAATCGGGCAGGGAAACACCGGGGAGCTGTTTTTT. Protein: CASSPIGQGNTGELFF. The whole variable domain, remainder taken from reference TRBV19 and TRBJ2-2, is DGGITQSPKYLFRKEGQNVTLSCEQNLNHDAMYWYRQDPGQGLRLIYYSQIVNDFQKGDIAEGYSVSREKKESFPLTVTSAQKNPTAFYLCASSPIGQGNTGELFFGEGSRLTVL.

This clone was found once. The chain has TRBV6-2 or TRBV6-3 and TRBJ1-2; 7 nucleotides line up with TRBD1. This CDR3 is 13 amino acids long. V lost 5 bases, J lost 6 bases, and 6 bases stayed unmatched. Germline V lookup: CDR1 MNHEY, CDR2 SVGEGT. CDR3 in amino acids: CASSRGQPDGYTF. In DNA form, the CDR3 reads TGTGCCAGCAGTCGGGGACAGCCCGATGGCTACACCTTC.